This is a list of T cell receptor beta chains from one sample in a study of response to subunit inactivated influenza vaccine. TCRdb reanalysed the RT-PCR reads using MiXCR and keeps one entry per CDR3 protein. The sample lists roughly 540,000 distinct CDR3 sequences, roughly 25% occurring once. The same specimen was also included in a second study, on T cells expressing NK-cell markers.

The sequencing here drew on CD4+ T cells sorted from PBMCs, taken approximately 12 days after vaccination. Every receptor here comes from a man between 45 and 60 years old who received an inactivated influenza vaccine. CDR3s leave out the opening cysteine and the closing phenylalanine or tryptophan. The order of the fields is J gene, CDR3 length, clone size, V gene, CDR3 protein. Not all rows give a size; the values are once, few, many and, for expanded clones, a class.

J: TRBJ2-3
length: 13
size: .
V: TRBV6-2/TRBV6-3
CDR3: ASNPSGGSTDTQY

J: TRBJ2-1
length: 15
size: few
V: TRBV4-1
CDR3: ASRLLVAGASYNEQF

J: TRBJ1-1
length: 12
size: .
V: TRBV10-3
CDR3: AIVRDSLNTEAF

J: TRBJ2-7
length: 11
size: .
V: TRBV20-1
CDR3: SARGHRAGEQY

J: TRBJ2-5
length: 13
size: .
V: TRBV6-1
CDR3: ASSLGHGTRETQY

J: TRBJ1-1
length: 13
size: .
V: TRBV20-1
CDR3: SARPPGQGFSEAF

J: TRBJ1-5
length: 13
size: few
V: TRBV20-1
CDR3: SASLGPGSNQPQH

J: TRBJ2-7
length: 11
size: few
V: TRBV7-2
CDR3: ASSSREGYEQY

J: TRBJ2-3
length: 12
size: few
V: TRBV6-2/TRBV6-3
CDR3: ASSYSILTDTQY

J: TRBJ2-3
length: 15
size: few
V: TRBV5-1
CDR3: ASSFGRWERRTDTQY

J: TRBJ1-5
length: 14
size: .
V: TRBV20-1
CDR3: SARDRGNYSNQPQH

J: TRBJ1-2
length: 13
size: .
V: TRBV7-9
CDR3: ASSSNLGQGYGYT

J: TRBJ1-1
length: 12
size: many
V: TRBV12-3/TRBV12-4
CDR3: ASSLSGVIAEAF

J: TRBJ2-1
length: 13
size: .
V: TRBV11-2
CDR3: ASSQTSGAQGEQF

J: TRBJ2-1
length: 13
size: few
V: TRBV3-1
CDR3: ASSQDRGRHNEQF

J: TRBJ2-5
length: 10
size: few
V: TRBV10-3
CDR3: AISGGLGTQY

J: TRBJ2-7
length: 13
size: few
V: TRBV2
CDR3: ASSPDRASSYEQY

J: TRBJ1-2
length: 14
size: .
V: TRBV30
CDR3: AWSLEQGNNNYGYT

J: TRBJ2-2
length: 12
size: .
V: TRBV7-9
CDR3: ASSLDLLAGELF

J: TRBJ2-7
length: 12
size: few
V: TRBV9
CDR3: ASSATGLPYEQY

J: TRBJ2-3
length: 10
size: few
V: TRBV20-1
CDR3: SAAGLPDTQY

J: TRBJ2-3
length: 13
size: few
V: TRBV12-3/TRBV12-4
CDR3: ASRRDRARADTQY

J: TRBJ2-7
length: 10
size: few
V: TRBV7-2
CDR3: ASSLNIREIY

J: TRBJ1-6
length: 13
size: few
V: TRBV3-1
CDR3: ASSQDPGYNSPLH

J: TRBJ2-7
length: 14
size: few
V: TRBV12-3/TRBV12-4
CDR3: ASSLFVGGPPYEQY

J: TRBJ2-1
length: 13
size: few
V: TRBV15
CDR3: ATSRDAGLYNEQF

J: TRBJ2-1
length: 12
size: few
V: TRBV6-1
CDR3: ASSGLGAYNEQF

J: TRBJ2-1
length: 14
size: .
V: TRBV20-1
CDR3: SARDRRLGNYNEQF